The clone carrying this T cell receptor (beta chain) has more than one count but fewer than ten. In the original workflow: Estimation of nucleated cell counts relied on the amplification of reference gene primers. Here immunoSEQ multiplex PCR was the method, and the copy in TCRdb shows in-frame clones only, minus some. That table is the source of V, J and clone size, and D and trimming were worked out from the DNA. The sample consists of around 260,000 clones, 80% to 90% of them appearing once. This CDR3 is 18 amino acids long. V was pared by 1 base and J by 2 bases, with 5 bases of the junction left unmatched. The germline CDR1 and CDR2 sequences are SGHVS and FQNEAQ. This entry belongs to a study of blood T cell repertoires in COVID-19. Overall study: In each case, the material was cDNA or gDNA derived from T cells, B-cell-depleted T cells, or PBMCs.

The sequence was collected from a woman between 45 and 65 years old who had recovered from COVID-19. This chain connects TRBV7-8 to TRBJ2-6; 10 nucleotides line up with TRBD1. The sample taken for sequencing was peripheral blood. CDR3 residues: CASSLEGQGSAGANVLTF. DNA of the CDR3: TGTGCCAGCAGCTTAGAGGGACAGGGGTCTGCTGGGGCCAACGTCCTGACTTTC.